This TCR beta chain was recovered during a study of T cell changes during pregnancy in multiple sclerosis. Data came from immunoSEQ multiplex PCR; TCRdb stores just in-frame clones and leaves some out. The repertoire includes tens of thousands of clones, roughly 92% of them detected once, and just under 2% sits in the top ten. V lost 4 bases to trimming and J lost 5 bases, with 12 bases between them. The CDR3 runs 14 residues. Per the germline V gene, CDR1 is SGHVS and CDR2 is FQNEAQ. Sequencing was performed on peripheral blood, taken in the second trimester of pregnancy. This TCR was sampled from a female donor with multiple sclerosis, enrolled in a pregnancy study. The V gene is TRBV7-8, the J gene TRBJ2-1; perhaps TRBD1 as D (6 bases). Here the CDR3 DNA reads TGTGCCAGCAGCTCGGGGACACCCCACAATGAGCAGTTCTTC. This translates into CASSSGTPHNEQFF.